This entry describes one T cell receptor (beta chain). The sample originates from a study of control samples from healthy donors and cancer patients. TCRdb's copy holds only in-frame clones and misses some; the assay was immunoSEQ multiplex PCR. There are tens of thousands of clones in the sample; roughly 89% occur only once, and approximately 5.1% lies in the top ten. This receptor was taken from a man aged 55 to 70 with colorectal cancer. Sample: PBMCs.

CDR3 sequence: CARQSRSGGGPQETQYF. The CDR3 nucleotides read TGTGCCAGACAATCAAGATCGGGCGGGGGACCTCAAGAGACCCAGTACTTC. The genes are TRBV5-3 and TRBJ2-5, with 7 bases matching TRBD2. TRBV5-3 is an ORF, and what it does is uncertain. The CDR3 is 17 residues long. Unmatched junction bases numbered 17, after V lost 7 bases and J lost 2 bases.